What follows are 7 T cell receptor beta chains derived from one specimen sequenced in a study of cytomegalovirus exposure and HLA in healthy donors. The study ran its PCR with 60 Vbeta and 13 Jbeta primers. The method was immunoSEQ multiplex PCR; TCRdb's version includes in-frame clones alone and lacks a portion of them. The sample records about 80,000 clones, 62% being singletons. Specimen: PBMCs. These receptors were taken from a male donor in good health and CMV-seropositive.

The chain has TRBV18 and TRBJ1-2; TRBD1 might be the D (6 bases). V was clipped by 0 bases and J by 5 bases, with 10 bases between them. The CDR3 has 14 amino acids. Germline lookup yields CDR1 KGHSH and CDR2 LQKENI. CDR3 sequence: CASSPPDRIYGYTF. CDR3 bases: TGTGCCAGCTCACCACCTGACAGGATATATGGCTACACCTTC.

This chain uses TRBV6-6 with TRBJ2-1; D perhaps matches TRBD2 (5 bases). The germline V gene has CDR1 MNHNY and CDR2 SVGAGI (reference sequence). Trimming pared 7 bases from V and 0 bases from J, leaving 10 bases between. This CDR3 spans 14 amino acids. The CDR3 region is CASTGGSSYNEQFF. CDR3 DNA sequence: TGTGCCAGCACAGGAGGCAGCTCCTACAATGAGCAGTTCTTC.

As to this clone: An end of the junction differs from the germline gene, which may be a read error. The chain is built from TRBV6-1 and TRBJ1-1, with 7 bases identical to TRBD1. The CDR3 extends over 13 amino acids. Germline V gene data show CDR1 as MNHNS and CDR2 as SASEGT. CDR3 coding DNA: TGTGCCAGCAGTGAAGATCGGGGGCAGGGGGTGAGATTT. Its protein product is CASSEDRGQGVRF.

This clone was counted between two and nine times. The V gene is TRBV27, the J gene TRBJ2-2, with D maybe TRBD1 (6 bases). V lost 8 bases, J lost 7 bases, and 17 bases lay in between. CDR3 length: 14 amino acids. Per the germline V gene, CDR1 is MNHEY and CDR2 is SMNVEV (reference sequence). CDR3 region: CASGGPIRGGELFF. In nucleotides, the CDR3 is TGTGCCAGCGGAGGTCCGATCAGGGGCGGGGAGCTGTTTTTT.

The rearrangement joins TRBV7-9 to TRBJ2-7; no reliable D call. The CDR3 is made up of 14 amino acids. Looked up from germline, CDR1 is SEHNR and CDR2 is FQNEAQ (reference sequence). The V and J ends lost 1 base and 1 base respectively, with 8 bases between them. The CDR3 sequence is CASSLGTGSYEQYF. CDR3 nucleotide sequence: TGTGCCAGCAGCTTAGGTACCGGTTCCTACGAGCAGTACTTC.

There are many counts of this clone. V is TRBV6-5 and J is TRBJ2-1, with 7 bases matching TRBD1. Trimming cost V 4 bases and J 7 bases; bases outside gene matches: 7. Germline V gene sequence: CDR1 MNHEY, CDR2 SVGAGI. The CDR3 is 14 amino acids. The CDR3 sequence is CASSSPGQTNEQFF. The CDR3 DNA follows: TGTGCCAGCAGTTCCCCGGGACAGACAAATGAGCAGTTCTTC.

This clone occurred a few times. The chain joins TRBV28 to TRBJ1-4, with no clear D. Trimming removed 6 bases from V and 4 bases from J, with 9 bases in between. Germline V lookup: CDR1 MDHEN, CDR2 SYDVKM. CDR3 length: 13 amino acids. Here the CDR3 DNA reads TGTGCCAGCAGCGAGATAAATAATGAAAAACTGTTTTTT. This encodes CASSEINNEKLFF.